This T cell receptor (beta chain) was profiled in a study of blood T cell repertoires in COVID-19. The V and J ends lost 4 bases and 4 bases, in that order; junction bases with no gene match: 10. Germline V lookup: CDR1 MNHNS, CDR2 SASEGT. The CDR3 is 16 amino acids. Repertoires were generated with immunoSEQ multiplex PCR, while TCRdb's copy carries only in-frame clones and drops some. The table lists about 100,000 clones, 70% to 90% of them singletons. This TCR was recovered from a human donor in a cohort sampled during active COVID-19. The genes are TRBV6-1 and TRBJ2-1; 7 bases align to TRBD1. Material: peripheral blood. In DNA, the CDR3 is TGTGCCAGCAGTGGAAGGGGGACAGAGCGATACAATGAGCAGTTCTTC. Translated, it gives CASSGRGTERYNEQFF.